These 21 T cell receptor delta chains were all obtained from the same sample, sequenced in a study of Vδ1+ human thymocytes. Study findings and constraints: Thymic TRG and TRD repertoires appeared highly polyclonal, with Gaussian CDR3 length distributions.

No antigen has been identified for these receptors. Sequences come from RNA converted to cDNA by reverse transcription. Pooled V-gene forward primers with one constant-region reverse primer generated the CDR3 amplicons by multiplex PCR. TCRdb fed the multiplex PCR reads into CATT to redo clone calling. Of about 27,000 delta-chain clones listed, over 25% were seen once; the top ten hold 1.5% to 2%. Sequencing was performed on Vdelta1+ gamma-delta thymocytes from the thymus. Subset defined: FACS-sorted CD3+ TCRalphabeta- TCRVdelta1+ TCRVdelta2- thymocytes. The receptors were sampled from a boy in the first two years of life who had congenital heart surgery.

V is TRDV1 and J is TRDJ1; 9 bases map to TRDD3. The CDR3 has 22 residues. V shed 1 base, J shed 2 bases, and the junction held 23 bases outside the gene matches. Per germline, CDR1 TSWWSYY and CDR2 QGS. The CDR3 protein is CALGEQFPVFPGWGIGTDKLIF. The CDR3, as DNA: TGTGCTCTTGGGGAACAGTTCCCTGTATTCCCCGGCTGGGGGATTGGAACCGATAAACTCATCTTT.

Details on this clone: A much larger clone is a single base away; this may be a read error. This CDR3 is also generated by other DNA sequences in the sample. This rearrangement joins TRDV1 to TRDJ1; D gene ambiguous. The CDR3 consists of 17 residues. Germline lookup yields CDR1 TSWWSYY and CDR2 QGS. V shed 0 bases and J shed 0 bases, with 14 bases lying between them. CDR3 sequence reads: CALGELTYPQYTDKLIF. CDR3 nucleotides: TGTGCTCTTGGGGAACTCACTTATCCCCAATACACCGATAAACTCATCTTT.

The V gene is TRDV1, the J gene TRDJ1; 10 positions agree with TRDD3. V lost 0 bases to trimming and J lost 2 bases; unmatched junction nucleotides: 18. The germline V gene encodes CDR1 TSWWSYY and CDR2 QGS. CDR3 length: 21 amino acids. The CDR3 spells CALGELVLPKLLGDLTDKLIF. The CDR3 nucleotides are TGTGCTCTTGGGGAACTTGTCCTTCCAAAATTACTGGGGGATTTGACCGATAAACTCATCTTT.

The chain carries TRDV1 and TRDJ1; D may be TRDD2 or TRDD3 (7 bases each). V lost 5 bases and J 0 bases, leaving 40 bases between the germline ends. CDR1 and CDR2 from the germline V gene are TSWWSYY and QGS. CDR3 size: 24 residues. The CDR3, as DNA: TGTGCTCTTGGGCGGCCGCGGATATTCCTACCTACTGGGGATCACTTGGGGGACACCGATAAACTCATCTTT. Its protein product is CALGRPRIFLPTGDHLGDTDKLIF.

In its sample, this clone was seen a few times. The J gene is TRDJ1, the V gene TRDV1; TRDD2 is a possible D gene (5 bases). The germline V and J ends were trimmed by 2 bases and 3 bases, with 13 bases remaining between them. Germline assignment: CDR1 TSWWSYY and CDR2 QGS. This CDR3 is 15 amino acids long. This CDR3 is CALGEDSLQSDKLIF. The CDR3 nucleotides read TGTGCTCTTGGGGAAGATTCCCTTCAGTCCGATAAACTCATCTTT.

In its sample, this clone ranks as medium-sized (0.01 to 0.1%). The rearrangement links TRDV1 to TRDJ1; possible D gene TRDD3, 7 bases. There are 18 residues in the CDR3. V was shortened by 1 base and J by 1 base, with 19 bases between the two germline ends. Germline CDR1 and CDR2: TSWWSYY and QGS. The CDR3 protein is CALGERPPGGLPTDKLIF. The CDR3 nucleotides read TGTGCTCTTGGGGAACGGCCGCCTGGGGGCCTTCCCACCGATAAACTCATCTTT.

This clone is deemed medium-sized. The chain carries TRDV2 and TRDJ3; 9 nucleotides align to TRDD3. V shed 6 bases, J shed 0 bases, and the junction held 5 bases outside the gene matches. The CDR3 contains 17 residues. Germline CDR1 and CDR2: GEAIGNYY and EKD. The CDR3 spells CACFYWGSSWDTRQMFF. The CDR3 coding sequence is TGTGCCTGTTTCTACTGGGGGAGCTCCTGGGACACCCGACAGATGTTTTTC.

The chain uses TRDV1 and TRDJ1; 12 bases match TRDD3. Germline CDR1 and CDR2: TSWWSYY and QGS. CDR3 size: 28 residues. The V and J ends lost 0 bases and 0 bases, in that order; junction bases with no gene match: 35. In DNA, the CDR3 is TGTGCTCTTGGGGAACTAGGTGACCCTGTGAGGTCCACTTCCTACCTTTACTGGGGGATACCCAACACCGATAAACTCATCTTT. This codes for CALGELGDPVRSTSYLYWGIPNTDKLIF.

In regard to this clone: This same CDR3 is encoded by further DNA sequences in the sample. The chain employs TRDV1 and TRDJ2, with 7 positions matching TRDD3. Germline CDR1 reads TSWWSYY; CDR2 reads QGS. Trimming cost V 5 bases and J 1 base; bases outside gene matches: 10. The CDR3 sequence is 17 residues long. The CDR3 DNA follows: TGTGCTCTTGGGAAGGGAGGGGGATGGGTTTTGACAGCACAACTCTTCTTT. The encoded protein is CALGKGGGWVLTAQLFF.

The chain has TRDV1 and TRDJ1; 9 bases are shared with TRDD3. With 0 bases clipped from V and 7 bases from J, the junction kept 6 bases outside the gene matches. Germline CDR1 reads TSWWSYY; CDR2 reads QGS. The CDR3 has 15 residues. The CDR3 DNA is TGTGCTCTTGGGGAACTAGTGGGGGATAGCCCTAAACTCATCTTT. Its protein product is CALGELVGDSPKLIF.

This chain links TRDV1 with TRDJ1, with a tentative D call TRDD3 (6 bases). V was clipped by 0 bases and J by 2 bases, with 28 bases between them. CDR1 TSWWSYY and CDR2 QGS come from the germline V gene. This CDR3 has 21 amino acids. The CDR3 here is CALGELTTSNAGRYETDKLIF. In DNA, the CDR3 is TGTGCTCTTGGGGAACTCACGACTTCCAATGCTGGGAGATACGAAACCGATAAACTCATCTTT.

This clone was seen more than once but under ten times. The chain carries TRDV1 and TRDJ1, with D unresolved. CDR3 length equals 18 residues. Trimming shortened V by 2 bases and J by 0 bases, and 19 bases separated the two germline ends. CDR1 and CDR2 from the germline V gene are TSWWSYY and QGS. CDR3 amino acids: CALGENDIAFFNTDKLIF. CDR3 coding DNA: TGTGCTCTTGGGGAAAATGATATTGCTTTCTTTAACACCGATAAACTCATCTTT.

Remarks on this clone: A junction boundary mismatches the germline segment, possibly from a read error. Other DNA sequences in the sample encode the same CDR3. The J gene is TRDJ1, the V gene TRDV1; a weak D match, TRDD3 (6 bases). CDR3 length: 20 residues. CDR1 TSWWSYY and CDR2 QGS come from the germline V gene. In DNA, the CDR3 is TGTGCTCTTGGGGAACGGGGCAGCCGTACTGGGCACCCGTACACCGATAAACTCATTTTT. Protein: CALGERGSRTGHPYTDKLIF.

This clone has more than one count but fewer than ten. The V and J genes are TRDV1 and TRDJ1; 9 bases line up with TRDD2. Trimming removed 4 bases from V and 0 bases from J; junction bases left unmatched: 24. Germline-derived CDR1 and CDR2 are TSWWSYY and QGS. The CDR3 totals 22 residues. The CDR3: CALGVLCLPTDFGEGYTDKLIF. In DNA form, the CDR3 reads TGTGCTCTTGGGGTACTTTGCCTTCCTACGGACTTTGGGGAGGGGTACACCGATAAACTCATCTTT.

The rearrangement links TRDV1 to TRDJ1; D is tentatively TRDD2 or TRDD3 (9 bases each). V lost 2 bases to trimming and J lost 2 bases, with 27 bases between them. The CDR3 sequence is 20 residues long. Germline CDR1 is TSWWSYY and CDR2 is QGS. The chain's CDR3 is CALGEAFLPYWGNQTDKLIF. Here the CDR3 DNA reads TGTGCTCTTGGGGAAGCCTTCCTACCTTACTGGGGGAATCAGACCGATAAACTCATCTTT.

This clone was seen a few times. V and J are TRDV1 and TRDJ1; D gene uncertain. The ends were cut back, 6 bases at V and 1 base at J, with 24 bases in the middle. The CDR3 has 18 amino acids. Germline V gene sequence: CDR1 TSWWSYY, CDR2 QGS. The CDR3, as DNA: TGTGCTCTTGGTGCCGAAACTAGGGCGCTGCGCCGCACCGATAAACTCATCTTT. Its protein product is CALGAETRALRRTDKLIF.

This chain uses TRDV1 with TRDJ1; 10 positions agree with TRDD3. After removal of 5 bases from V and 1 base from J, the junction contained 13 bases not matched to a gene. Germline V gene sequence: CDR1 TSWWSYY, CDR2 QGS. This CDR3 is built from 18 residues. The CDR3 DNA sequence: TGTGCTCTTGGGCCCCGTGGTGGGGGATACTGGGCCACCGATAAACTCATCTTT. Encoded protein: CALGPRGGGYWATDKLIF.

This clone was counted only a few times. The V call is TRDV1, the J call TRDJ1, with unresolved D. Trimming took off 4 bases at V and 8 bases at J, with 20 bases between the two ends. The CDR3 is made up of 15 amino acids. Germline V gene lookup returns CDR1 TSWWSYY and CDR2 QGS. CDR3 in amino acids: CALGGLGAQKQKLIF. CDR3 DNA sequence: TGTGCTCTTGGGGGGCTCGGGGCCCAGAAACAAAAACTCATCTTT.

This clone is labeled as medium-sized. The chain uses TRDV1 and TRDJ1, with 7 bases fitting TRDD2. The CDR3 is made up of 15 amino acids. The germline gives CDR1 TSWWSYY, CDR2 QGS. Germline trimming cut 5 bases from V and 8 bases from J; bases unmatched to any gene: 14. CDR3 coding DNA: TGTGCTCTTGGGAACCCCTTCCTTCGATGGGACAAACTCATCTTT. Its protein product is CALGNPFLRWDKLIF.

Sample share makes this clone medium-sized. The DNA is omitted, as the CDR3 cannot be located on it reliably, and the CDR3 follows TCRdb's listing. This chain connects TRDV2 to TRDJ3; the DNA was not used to check the table's D call, TRDD3. Germline CDR1 is GEAIGNYY and CDR2 is EKD. The CDR3 region is 19 residues in length, termini included. Here the CDR3 reads CAWDTGGYGCSWDTRQMFF.

This clone has only a few counts. V and J are TRDV1 and TRDJ1; D not certain. The CDR3 spans 21 residues. V dropped 2 bases and J dropped 0 bases, with 28 bases sitting between them. Germline-derived CDR1 and CDR2 are TSWWSYY and QGS. CDR3 DNA sequence: TGTGCTCTTGGGGAAAAGGGTCGAGTTGGAGGTAAATGGAAGTACACCGATAAACTCATCTTT. This sequence encodes CALGEKGRVGGKWKYTDKLIF.